This T cell receptor (beta chain) comes out of a study of T cell changes during pregnancy in multiple sclerosis. CDR3 length: 14 residues. Germline lookup yields CDR1 SGHAT and CDR2 FQDESV (reference sequence). Between the trimmed V and J ends, which lost 2 bases and 4 bases, there was a span of 11 bases. Method: immunoSEQ multiplex PCR; TCRdb's copy keeps in-frame clones and lacks some. The sample includes about 77,000 clones, approximately 89% of them seen just once. The chain links TRBV11-1 to TRBJ1-2; TRBD1 is a possible D gene (5 bases). This TCR derives from a female donor with multiple sclerosis, enrolled in a pregnancy study. Specimen: peripheral blood, collected before pregnancy. The CDR3 DNA is TGTGCCAGCAGCTTAAGGCGGGGGAGCTATGGCTACACCTTC. Translated: CASSLRRGSYGYTF.